This T cell receptor beta chain was identified in a study of T cells in narcolepsy. Regarding the study as a whole: Autoreactive clonotypes reportedly recurred in blood of same and different patients, not controls. HCRT-specific and TRIB2-specific autoreactive clonotypes appeared among same-patient CSF and blood CD4+ clonotypes.

There are a few counts of this clone. The antigen is not known. TCRdb's copy holds only in-frame clones and misses some; the assay was immunoSEQ multiplex PCR. The sample holds approximately 31,000 clones, about 84% seen once. The ends lost 8 bases at V and 7 bases at J; junction bases unmatched: 7. Germline CDR1 reads MNHNS; CDR2 reads SASEGT. This CDR3 is built from 13 residues. The receptor's source is a human donor with narcolepsy. Sequenced sample: CD45RA- memory CD4+ T cells from PBMCs. This chain links TRBV6-1 with TRBJ2-2; the match to TRBD1 covers 7 bases. CDR3 bases: TGTGCCAGCCGTCGACAGGGCAACGGGGAGCTGTTTTTT. It specifies CASRRQGNGELFF.